A single T cell receptor beta chain is shown here with its context. The antigen it binds to is not known. Compared with germline, one end of the junction differs, possibly owing to a read error. This sample is part of a study of shared clonotypes between healthy human individuals (TCRdb year 2020). About the study as a whole: The cohort comprised two women and a few men aged 18 to 49 years. For each donor, CD4 naive and CD4 memory were each run on three plates, CD8 naive on two plates, and CD8 memory on one plate. To estimate repertoire size and how much clonotype sharing occurs between individuals, the study deeply sequenced the blood TCR repertoires of a handful of healthy adults. Different laboratories and diverse techniques were used to prepare libraries and sequence TCR repertoires, to increase sequencing depth and limit assay-specific biases. Each donor's leukapheresis produced roughly between roughly 0.85 and 9.5 billion PBMCs. Overall study outcomes, separate from this receptor: Even with the large sequencing depth, rarefaction of the sorted-subset datasets indicated that sequencing was incomplete. When several donors were compared, the shared fraction of clonotypes was around 5% for naive CD4, approximately 3.3% for naive CD8, about 2.4% for memory CD4, and around 0.37% for memory CD8. Pairwise subsampling indicated that sequencing depth was expected to affect the degree of clonotype sharing among donors. Because the study included a small number of donors, the genetic and exposure-history diversity represented was limited. Sampling was limited to blood, and TCR repertoires in tissue likely differ from TCR repertoires in blood. Compared with non-shared clonotypes, clonotypes shared by all four sorted-subset donors had higher generation probabilities. Naive subsets generally had larger estimated clonotype richness than memory subsets.

The donors were healthy, HIV-negative adults who had no recently reported acute infections or vaccinations. All donors were Caucasian adults living in Nashville, Tennessee, USA. CD4+ T cells were enriched by magnetic negative selection; naive cells were then positively selected on CD45RA, and the negative fraction formed the memory subset. Blood was collected by leukapheresis, and PBMCs were isolated by Ficoll-Histopaque density gradient centrifugation and then cryopreserved in liquid nitrogen vapor phase. Analytical flow cytometry was used to check the purity and quantity of every magnetically sorted T cell population. Genomic DNA was isolated from each sorted fraction and quantified by UV absorbance on a Nanodrop 2000c. Using the deep immunoSEQ assay, multiplex PCR amplified TCR CDR3 regions from genomic DNA. For each cell subset, the extracted genomic DNA was distributed evenly across all wells of several immunoSEQ 96-well plates, and each plate served as one replicate. Each replicate PCR for sorted subsets received roughly 0.2 ug genomic DNA, equal to about 30,000 T cell genomes. Purified libraries were measured with a Qubit 3.0 fluorometer, size-checked on a Bioanalyzer 2100, and measured again with the KAPA Library Quantification kit. Every immunoSEQ 96-well plate was sequenced on a dedicated single-read 150-cycle Illumina NextSeq 550 flow cell. On the study's bioinformatics: The immunoSEQ output contained only junctional sequences without quality scores, so filtering could not match that applied to full-length reads. Sequences were annotated with PyIR, a Python wrapper for IgBLAST v1.9, using IMGT germline references to assign V/J genes and CDR3. Any read was removed if the V/J assignment was weak (E-value above 1e-6), the CDR3 was missing, or the read contained stop codons, out-of-frame junctions, or ambiguous translated residues. V3J clonotypes were defined as sequences sharing an identical inferred V gene, J gene, and CDR3 amino acid sequence. Percentage overlap between repertoires was computed as shared unique clonotypes divided by the size of the smaller repertoire. Repertoire richness was assessed with RTK rarefaction, the Chao1 estimator, and Recon v2.1 estimates of unobserved clonotypes. Generation probabilities for all TCRbeta clonotypes obtained by the gDNA method from a handful of donors were computed using OLGA. As stored in TCRdb, this immuneACCESS dataset retains in-frame rearrangements with V and J assigned. A fraction of the clones does not appear; measured against another copy, unresolved V genes explain less than half of the discrepancy, and the remainder lacks a known reason. V and J calls and clone size are given by that table; D and trimming were obtained from the DNA. Present in this sample are 740,000 or so clones, roughly 72% of which were seen just once. Together, the top ten hold around 1.8% of the sample.

Counted from cysteine to phenylalanine, this CDR3 has 14 amino acids. Kept here is only the CDR3 DNA, which spans 42 bases and is read in frame from base 1. The germline V gene (reference sequence) gives CDR1 as LNHNV and CDR2 as YYDKDF. Sequenced sample: memory CD4+ T cells sorted from blood. The cell subset or site label of this sample denotes: CD45RA-negative fraction. This TCR was recovered from a woman in her thirties in good health. The chain couples TRBV15 to TRBJ2-7; TRBD2 is a weak D gene call, 6 bases matching. The bases read TGTGCCACCAGCAGAGATCGTTTCGGGGGACTCCCACCCTTC. It specifies CATSRDRFGGLPPF.